This TCR beta chain was identified during a study of CD8 T cells in ankylosing spondylitis. Findings of the study overall: Seemingly characteristic of ankylosing spondylitis blood was a TCR beta motif consisting of 7 or 8 highly homologous variants. Both synovial fluid and blood in reactive arthritis had previously been reported to carry some motif variants. CD8+ by phenotype, disease-linked clones were relatively rare in peripheral blood.

By sample share, this clonotype is medium-sized. Its antigen is unidentified. V shed 3 bases, J shed 4 bases, and the junction held 16 bases outside the gene matches. CDR1 and CDR2 from the germline V gene are DFQATT and SNEGSKA (reference sequence). This CDR3 has 18 amino acids. TCRdb fed the 5' RACE reads into MiXCR, producing one record per CDR3 protein. The table shows 380,000 or so distinct CDR3 sequences, with about 20% occurring only once. Sequenced material: blood, either unsorted or a sorted T cell fraction (not recorded which). The TCR originated in a male donor with ankylosing spondylitis or in good health (not recorded which). The V gene is TRBV20-1, the J gene TRBJ2-3; 10 bases are shared with TRBD2. CDR3 amino acids: CSASGGLAEVQVSDTQYF. The CDR3 nucleotides are TGCAGTGCTAGCGGCGGACTAGCGGAGGTTCAGGTATCAGATACGCAGTATTTT.